These 29 T cell receptor beta chains were sequenced from one sample in a study of T cell repertoires in cytomegalovirus infection. TCRdb independently ran MiXCR on the reads; one entry per CDR3 protein. The table includes around 550,000 distinct CDR3 sequences, around a quarter detected once. The sequenced sample consisted of PBMCs. The receptors stem from a human donor in good health (CMV status not recorded). Some clones in this sample may be carry-over from other donors' samples.

This clonotype was seen only a few times. The genes are TRBV2 and TRBJ2-7, with TRBD2 as a possible D gene (6 bases). Germline CDR1 and CDR2: SNHLY and FYNNEI. This CDR3 contains 15 residues. V was pared by 7 bases and J by 4 bases, with 20 bases between. In DNA, the CDR3 is TGTGCCAGCAAACTAGAGGTGGGGGGATCATACGAGCAGTACTTC. Its translation: CASKLEVGGSYEQYF. Full variable domain (missing parts from reference TRBV2 and TRBJ2-7): EPEVTQTPSHQVTQMGQEVILRCVPISNHLYFYWYRQILGQKVEFLVSFYNNEISEKSEIFDDQFSVERPDGSNFTLKIRSTKLEDSAMYFCASKLEVGGSYEQYFGPGTRLTVT.

This clonotype was counted many times. V usage is TRBV11-2 and J usage is TRBJ2-7; 10 bases are a match to TRBD2. J gave up 4 bases and V 5 bases, and 11 bases lay outside the gene matches. This CDR3 has 16 amino acids. In germline, CDR1 is SGHAT, CDR2 FQNNGV. The CDR3 bases are TGTGCCAGCAGCGATGGCCTAGCGGGGGAATTTTACGAGCAGTACTTC. Translation: CASSDGLAGEFYEQYF.

In its sample, this clonotype was seen many times. This chain joins TRBV7-2 and TRBJ2-2, with unresolved D. V lost 3 bases and J 4 bases, leaving 12 bases between the germline ends. CDR3 size: 15 residues. Germline V gives CDR1 SGHTA, CDR2 FQGNSA. The CDR3 DNA reads TGTGCCAGCAGCTTTTCTTCTTCGGGCACCGGGGAGCTGTTTTTT. It is translated as CASSFSSSGTGELFF.

The chain employs TRBV12-3 or TRBV12-4 and TRBJ2-1, with 9 bases that match TRBD2. The length of the CDR3 is 20 residues. J gave up 0 bases and V 4 bases, and 16 bases lay outside the gene matches. CDR3 in amino acids: CASSSSLGFGAGGSYNEQFF. The CDR3 DNA reads TGTGCCAGCAGTTCATCTTTGGGTTTCGGAGCGGGAGGCTCCTACAATGAGCAGTTCTTC.

The chain is built from TRBV7-9 and TRBJ1-4; the D gene is possibly TRBD1 (5 bases). The CDR3 has 14 amino acids. Germline lookup yields CDR1 SEHNR and CDR2 FQNEAQ (reference sequence). V shed 4 bases and J shed 1 base, with 7 bases lying between them. The CDR3: CASSSDRTNEKLFF. As DNA, the CDR3 is TGTGCCAGCAGCTCAGACAGAACTAATGAAAAACTGTTTTTT.

This chain links TRBV7-2 with TRBJ2-1; 14 nucleotides agree with TRBD2. V was clipped by 7 bases and J by 7 bases; unmatched bases: 18. The CDR3 runs 19 residues. Per germline, CDR1 SGHTA and CDR2 FQGNSA. The DNA for the CDR3 is TGTGCCAGCAACCCGACCGGGACTAGCGGGAGTTTCGGTCATAATGAGCAGTTCTTC. Protein: CASNPTGTSGSFGHNEQFF.

This clonotype was counted only a few times. This chain connects TRBV7-9 to TRBJ1-3; maybe TRBD1 (5 bases). The CDR3 runs to 14 residues. The germline CDR1 and CDR2 sequences are SEHNR and FQNEAQ (reference sequence). Deletions cut 6 bases from V and 3 bases from J, with 12 bases between. CDR3 amino acids: CASRKGPSGNTIYF. As DNA, the CDR3 is TGTGCCAGCAGGAAGGGACCGAGTGGAAACACCATATATTTT.

This clonotype was found a few times. The chain recombines TRBV4-1 with TRBJ1-5; D perhaps matches TRBD1 (5 bases). Germline CDR1 is MGHRA and CDR2 is YSYEKL. The CDR3 extends over 17 amino acids. V lost 1 base, J lost 2 bases, and 15 bases lay in between. The CDR3 reads CASSQGWQGIRNQPQHF. CDR3 in DNA: TGCGCCAGCAGCCAAGGCTGGCAGGGCATACGCAATCAGCCCCAGCATTTT.

There are a few counts of this clonotype. The rearrangement joins TRBV7-2 to TRBJ2-7; D unclear. Germline V lookup: CDR1 SGHTA, CDR2 FQGNSA. V was shortened by 1 base and J by 7 bases, with 20 bases between the two germline ends. This CDR3 is built from 16 residues. CDR3 sequence (DNA): TGTGCCAGCAGCTTAGTGGGGTGGCAGGACCTGAGGGAGCAGTACTTC. The encoded protein is CASSLVGWQDLREQYF. Supplemented by reference TRBV7-2 and TRBJ2-7, the full variable domain reads GAGVSQSPSNKVTEKGKDVELRCDPISGHTALYWYRQSLGQGLEFLIYFQGNSAPDKSGLPSDRFSAERTGGSVSTLTIQRTQQEDSAVYLCASSLVGWQDLREQYFGPGTRLTVT.

This clonotype was counted between two and nine times. The chain uses TRBV20-1 and TRBJ1-1, with D hard to call. Trimming pared 3 bases from V and 3 bases from J, leaving 5 bases between. Germline V gives CDR1 DFQATT, CDR2 SNEGSKA (reference sequence). The CDR3 is 11 residues long. CDR3 coding DNA: TGCAGTGCTAGGGACCACACTGAAGCTTTCTTT. Amino acid sequence: CSARDHTEAFF.

The CDR3 bases are TGTGCCAGTAGTATAGTTCCGGGACAGAGCTATGGCTACACCTTC. Residues: CASSIVPGQSYGYTF. The chain combines TRBV19 with TRBJ1-2; the match to TRBD1 covers 7 bases. Germline trimming cut 1 base from V and 4 bases from J; bases unmatched to any gene: 6. CDR1 is LNHDA and CDR2 is SQIVND in the germline V gene (reference sequence). CDR3 size: 15 residues.

This clonotype appeared many times. The V call is TRBV19, the J call TRBJ2-7; tentatively, D is TRBD1 or TRBD2 (5 bases each). V was pared by 3 bases and J by 0 bases, with 9 bases between. The CDR3 length is 14 residues. CDR1 and CDR2 from the germline V gene are LNHDA and SQIVND (reference sequence). The CDR3 region is CASSIVGGSYEQYF. The CDR3 region has the DNA TGTGCCAGTAGTATTGTTGGGGGCTCCTACGAGCAGTACTTC.

This clonotype was found a few times. The chain recombines TRBV19 with TRBJ2-1, with 7 bases that match TRBD2. Trimming took 3 bases from V and 3 from J; bases not matched to a gene: 5. The CDR3 runs 15 residues. CDR1 and CDR2 (germline): LNHDA, SQIVND (reference sequence). The CDR3 region is CASSIVGGDYNEQFF. CDR3 nucleotide sequence: TGTGCCAGTAGTATTGTGGGGGGGGACTACAATGAGCAGTTCTTC.

The rearrangement joins TRBV7-6 to TRBJ2-5, with no clear D. CDR1 is SGHVS, CDR2 FNYEAQ, per germline. V gave up 1 base and J gave up 1 base, with 10 bases separating them. There are 15 residues in the CDR3. For the CDR3, the DNA is TGTGCCAGCAGCTTAGGCTCTTCGTCCCAAGAGACCCAGTACTTC. This codes for CASSLGSSSQETQYF.

This clonotype was seen a few times. The CDR3 loop is CASIFALGIVPSGANVLTF. CDR3 sequence (DNA): TGTGCCAGCATCTTCGCCTTAGGGATAGTCCCCTCTGGGGCCAACGTCCTGACTTTC. The chain couples TRBV6-1 to TRBJ2-6; no clear D. Germline CDR1 is MNHNS and CDR2 is SASEGT. The CDR3 runs 19 residues. Trimming pared 7 bases from V and 0 bases from J, leaving 22 bases between.

This clonotype has a handful of counts. The junction differs from germline at one of its ends, possibly a read error. The V call is TRBV20-1, the J call TRBJ2-1, with D possibly TRBD1 on 6 matching bases. The CDR3 sequence is 10 residues long. Per germline, CDR1 DFQATT and CDR2 SNEGSKA (reference sequence). The CDR3 here is CSARKGGEVF. The DNA of the CDR3 is TGCAGTGCTAGAAAAGGGGGTGAGGTCTTC.

This clonotype has more than one count but fewer than ten. This sequence joins TRBV9 and TRBJ1-3; perhaps TRBD1 as D (6 bases). CDR1 and CDR2 from the germline V gene are SGDLS and YYNGEE. This CDR3 comprises 19 residues. V was shortened by 0 bases and J by 2 bases, with 21 bases between the two germline ends. CDR3 region: CASSVAGGAGTRPGNTIYF. DNA for the CDR3: TGTGCCAGCAGCGTAGCTGGGGGGGCCGGGACAAGACCTGGAAACACCATATATTTT.

This clonotype was counted only a few times. This rearrangement joins TRBV6-2 or TRBV6-3 to TRBJ2-7, with 8 positions matching TRBD1. Germline V gene sequence: CDR1 MNHEY, CDR2 SVGEGT. This CDR3 is built from 12 residues. V shed 6 bases, J shed 4 bases, and the junction held 2 bases outside the gene matches. The CDR3: CASRQGGYEQYF. As DNA, the CDR3 is TGTGCCAGCAGACAGGGGGGATACGAGCAGTACTTC.

The genes are TRBV7-9 and TRBJ2-1, with D unresolved. CDR1 and CDR2 from the germline V gene are SEHNR and FQNEAQ (reference sequence). CDR3 length: 16 residues. Between the trimmed V and J ends, which lost 6 bases and 0 bases, there was a span of 15 bases. The DNA for the CDR3 is TGTGCCAGCAGTCTTAGGTCACGGAGCTCCTACAATGAGCAGTTCTTC. Translating it yields CASSLRSRSSYNEQFF.

The V and J genes are TRBV7-2 and TRBJ2-6, with D maybe TRBD1 (6 bases). Deletions cut 2 bases from V and 0 bases from J, with 20 bases between. The CDR3 totals 20 residues. Looked up from germline, CDR1 is SGHTA and CDR2 is FQGNSA. The CDR3 region is CASSLWVQGLELSGANVLTF. DNA of the CDR3: TGTGCCAGCAGCTTATGGGTCCAGGGGCTAGAGCTCTCTGGGGCCAACGTCCTGACTTTC.

This sequence joins TRBV6-2 or TRBV6-3 and TRBJ2-1, with 11 bases identical to TRBD2. The germline CDR1 and CDR2 sequences are MNHEY and SVGEGT. Trimming took 6 bases from V and 8 from J; bases not matched to a gene: 9. The CDR3 totals 15 residues. CDR3 sequence reads: CASSPATSGNHEQFF. In nucleotides, the CDR3 is TGTGCCAGCAGCCCCGCGACTAGCGGGAATCATGAGCAGTTCTTC.

The chain employs TRBV30 and TRBJ2-3; D assignment may be TRBD1 or TRBD2 (6 bases each). CDR3 length: 15 amino acids. The ends were cut back, 0 bases at V and 2 bases at J, with 12 bases in the middle. Germline loops: CDR1 GTSNPN, CDR2 SVGIG (reference sequence). CDR3 region: CAWSVRGLVTDTQYF. The CDR3 bases are TGTGCCTGGAGTGTCCGGGGGCTAGTCACAGATACGCAGTATTTT.

This clonotype was seen only a few times. The V and J genes are TRBV18 and TRBJ2-1; D remains ambiguous. Trimming cost V 0 bases and J 4 bases, with 10 bases left between them. Germline CDR1 and CDR2: KGHSH and LQKENI. This CDR3 region has 15 residues. CDR3 bases: TGTGCCAGCTCACCACCGGCAGCCAATTACAATGAGCAGTTCTTC. Its protein is CASSPPAANYNEQFF. The full variable domain, with the rest looked up from reference TRBV18 and TRBJ2-1, is NAGVMQNPRHLVRRRGQEARLRCSPMKGHSHVYWYRQLPEEGLKFMVYLQKENIIDESGMPKERFSAEFPKEGPSILRIQQVVRGDSAAYFCASSPPAANYNEQFFGPGTRLTVL.

This clonotype has a count of ten or more. The CDR3 reads CASTQAGGPLHF. The DNA for the CDR3 is TGTGCCAGCACCCAGGCGGGGGGTCCCCTCCACTTT. J is TRBJ1-6 and V is TRBV11-2; D might be TRBD1 (5 bases). This CDR3 has 12 amino acids. Germline V gene sequence: CDR1 SGHAT, CDR2 FQNNGV. Trimming removed 7 bases at V and 13 bases at J, with 14 bases between.

V and J are TRBV5-1 and TRBJ2-1, with 7 bases lining up with TRBD2. Germline CDR1 is SGHRS and CDR2 is YFSETQ. The CDR3 loop spans 16 amino acids. With 0 bases clipped from V and 9 bases from J, the junction kept 12 bases outside the gene matches. The CDR3 DNA is TGCGCCAGCAGCTTGGTCTGGGGGGAGGGCCTTAGTGAGCAGTTCTTC. Protein sequence: CASSLVWGEGLSEQFF.

This clonotype was picked up a small number of times. The gene calls are TRBV6-2 or TRBV6-3 and TRBJ1-3; D ambiguous. The germline V and J ends were trimmed by 3 bases and 2 bases, with 20 bases remaining between them. Per the germline V gene, CDR1 is MNHEY and CDR2 is SVGEGT. The CDR3 contains 18 residues. CDR3 nucleotides: TGTGCCAGCAGTTATGGCCCCCGGAAGGACGTCGCTGGAAACACCATATATTTT. This sequence encodes CASSYGPRKDVAGNTIYF.

This clonotype was observed a few times. The chain recombines TRBV28 with TRBJ1-3; D is unresolved. This CDR3 has 14 amino acids. CDR1 and CDR2 from the germline V gene are MDHEN and SYDVKM. V was shortened by 4 bases and J by 3 bases, with 10 bases between the two germline ends. CDR3 nucleotides: TGTGCCAGCAGTTCCGGGCCTTTTGGAAACACCATATATTTT. Amino acids: CASSSGPFGNTIYF.

This clonotype occurred many times. DNA of the CDR3: TGTGCCAGCAGCCGCCGGAGCGGGAGAAGTTACAATGAGCAGTTCTTC. Its translation is CASSRRSGRSYNEQFF. The chain joins TRBV7-2 to TRBJ2-1; 8 nucleotides line up with TRBD2. The germline V gene has CDR1 SGHTA and CDR2 FQGNSA. Trimming removed 5 bases from V and 4 bases from J; junction bases left unmatched: 10. The CDR3 loop spans 16 amino acids. The entire variable domain, with the rest obtained from reference TRBV7-2 and TRBJ2-1, is as follows: GAGVSQSPSNKVTEKGKDVELRCDPISGHTALYWYRQSLGQGLEFLIYFQGNSAPDKSGLPSDRFSAERTGGSVSTLTIQRTQQEDSAVYLCASSRRSGRSYNEQFFGPGTRLTVL.

This clonotype showed up just a few times. V gene TRBV30 combines with J gene TRBJ2-1, with 13 bases fitting TRBD2. Germline V gene sequence: CDR1 GTSNPN, CDR2 SVGIG (reference sequence). The CDR3 consists of 16 residues. V trimming: 2 bases; J trimming: 8 bases; junction bases outside the gene matches: 9. CDR3 coding DNA: TGTGCCTGGAGTCGCCCACTAGCGGGAGGGCCATATGAGCAGTTCTTC. It yields the protein CAWSRPLAGGPYEQFF.